A single sample is the source of the 18 T cell receptor beta chains below, sequenced in a study of CD8+ T cells in alopecia areata (dated 2018 in TCRdb). The library came from the immunoSEQ multiplex PCR assay. RNA was extracted from all samples and reverse transcribed into cDNA as template for TCR sequencing. In TCRdb, the immuneACCESS table is reduced to in-frame sequences with V and J assigned. These tables do not hold every clone; where another copy was compared, an unresolved V gene accounts for under half, and the others remain unexplained. This sample is represented by 170,000 or so clones; roughly 65% of them were singletons. About 1.5% of the sample is taken by the ten largest. What this sample's time point label stands for: baseline before oral tofacitinib. This material consisted of CD4+ T cells sorted from blood, taken at week 0. Receptors were obtained from a human donor with alopecia areata.

The genes are TRBV11-2 and TRBJ1-2; 8 nucleotides match TRBD1. The CDR3 has 14 amino acids. Trimming removed 5 bases from V and 3 bases from J; junction bases left unmatched: 5. The V gene's germline CDR1 is SGHAT and CDR2 FQNNGV. CDR3 amino acids: CASSPPDRDYGYTF. The CDR3 DNA reads as TGTGCCAGCAGCCCTCCGGACAGGGACTATGGCTACACCTTC.

The chain uses TRBV30 and TRBJ2-7, with unresolved D. The CDR3 covers 12 residues. The germline gives CDR1 GTSNPN, CDR2 SVGIG (reference sequence). V lost 4 bases and J 2 bases, leaving 9 bases between the germline ends. CDR3 sequence reads: CAWIRPPYEQYF. In DNA form, the CDR3 reads TGTGCCTGGATTCGGCCGCCCTACGAGCAGTACTTC. Full variable domain (outside the CDR3, taken from reference TRBV30 and TRBJ2-7): SQTIHQWPATLVQPVGSPLSLECTVEGTSNPNLYWYRQAAGRGLQLLFYSVGIGQISSEVPQNLSASRPQDRQFILSSKKLLLSDSGFYLCAWIRPPYEQYFGPGTRLTVT.

The chain uses TRBV27 and TRBJ2-7; TRBD2 matches 9 bases. The germline CDR1 and CDR2 sequences are MNHEY and SMNVEV (reference sequence). The CDR3 has 16 residues. The V segment lost 4 bases and the J segment 4 bases; nucleotides outside the gene matches: 11. The CDR3 DNA reads TGTGCCAGCAGTTCCACCGCGGCTAGCGGGGTGTACGAGCAGTACTTC. Its translation is CASSSTAASGVYEQYF.

The rearrangement links TRBV10-3 to TRBJ1-2, with D uncertain. The CDR3 loop spans 12 amino acids. Germline V gene data show CDR1 as ENHRY and CDR2 as SYGVKD. V shed 2 bases and J shed 8 bases, with 9 bases lying between them. CDR3 sequence: CAISEAGVGYTF. In nucleotides, the CDR3 is TGTGCCATCAGTGAGGCCGGGGTCGGCTACACCTTC.

In DNA, the CDR3 is TGCGCCAGCAGTGAGTCGAACCACAGGGCAGAGACCCAGTACTTC. Amino acid sequence: CASSESNHRAETQYF. The rearrangement joins TRBV10-2 to TRBJ2-5, with D possibly TRBD1 on 6 matching bases. Germline CDR1 reads WSHSY; CDR2 reads SAAADI. With 0 bases removed from V and 4 bases from J, the gap between germline ends came to 12 bases. CDR3 length: 15 amino acids.

Details on this clone: Other DNA sequences in this specimen translate into the identical CDR3. The rearrangement links TRBV25-1 to TRBJ1-5, with no clear D. CDR3 length: 12 amino acids. Trimming shortened V by 4 bases and J by 7 bases, and 8 bases separated the two germline ends. Germline CDR1 is MGHDK and CDR2 is SYGVNS. The CDR3 region is CASSVGTQPQHF. The CDR3 DNA sequence: TGTGCCAGCAGTGTGGGAACCCAGCCCCAGCATTTT.

This chain links TRBV6-5 with TRBJ1-2, with D maybe TRBD1 (5 bases). CDR1 MNHEY and CDR2 SVGAGI come from the germline V gene. The CDR3 spans 13 residues. V was shortened by 5 bases and J by 4 bases, with 11 bases between the two germline ends. The CDR3 DNA reads TGTGCCAGCAGTCCGGACAACGTCTATGGCTACACCTTC. As protein: CASSPDNVYGYTF.

In its sample, this clone was seen a few times. The chain employs TRBV29-1 and TRBJ1-1; tentative D call: TRBD1 (6 bases). This CDR3 contains 12 residues. The V gene lost 7 bases and the J gene lost 5 bases, with 14 bases spanning the gap. Germline CDR1 and CDR2: SQVTM and ANQGSEA. CDR3 sequence reads: CSASGVGTEAFF. CDR3 nucleotides: TGCAGCGCTTCAGGGGTGGGGACTGAAGCTTTCTTT.

V is TRBV29-1 and J is TRBJ1-2, with D perhaps matching TRBD1 (5 bases). From germline, CDR1 is SQVTM and CDR2 ANQGSEA. The CDR3 spans 11 residues. The V end lost 7 bases, the J end lost 1 base, and 7 bases lay between the germline ends. CDR3 sequence reads: CSADINYGYTF. In DNA, the CDR3 is TGCAGCGCGGACATTAACTATGGCTACACCTTC.

The V and J genes are TRBV4-3 and TRBJ2-1; 13 bases align to TRBD2. The CDR3 loop spans 15 amino acids. CDR1 is LGHNA, CDR2 YSLEER, per germline. Losses at the gene ends were 5 bases for V and 9 bases for J; bases not matched to a gene: 7. Here the CDR3 reads CASSELAGGPGEQFF. The DNA for the CDR3 is TGCGCCAGCAGCGAACTAGCGGGGGGGCCCGGTGAGCAGTTCTTC.

The chain employs TRBV4-3 and TRBJ2-7; 8 bases are shared with TRBD1. V was pared by 0 bases and J by 4 bases, with 14 bases of the junction left unmatched. The CDR3 totals 18 residues. CDR1 and CDR2 (germline): LGHNA, YSLEER. The CDR3 DNA sequence: TGCGCCAGCAGCCAAGAGGAGCGATTGACAGGGGTACGATACGAGCAGTACTTC. It codes for CASSQEERLTGVRYEQYF.

This chain connects TRBV7-2 to TRBJ2-1; D gene uncertain. V lost 5 bases and J lost 0, with 2 bases in between. Looked up from germline, CDR1 is SGHTA and CDR2 is FQGNSA. The CDR3 runs to 12 residues. The CDR3: CASSASYNEQFF. DNA of the CDR3: TGTGCCAGCAGCGCCTCCTACAATGAGCAGTTCTTC.

The chain links TRBV6-5 to TRBJ1-2; the match to TRBD1 covers 8 bases. The CDR3 has 16 amino acids. Germline V gene sequence: CDR1 MNHEY, CDR2 SVGAGI. The ends lost 4 bases at V and 2 bases at J; junction bases unmatched: 9. The CDR3 DNA reads as TGTGCCAGCAGTTCAGACAGGGGTCGAGGCAACTATGGCTACACCTTC. Its translation is CASSSDRGRGNYGYTF.

The rearrangement joins TRBV29-1 to TRBJ2-3; D uncertain. This CDR3 is 12 amino acids long. The germline gives CDR1 SQVTM, CDR2 ANQGSEA. V lost 2 bases to trimming and J lost 6 bases, with 9 bases between them. The DNA of the CDR3 is TGCAGCGTTGAAAGTTCCTGGGATACGCAGTATTTT. It yields the protein CSVESSWDTQYF.

V usage is TRBV5-1 and J usage is TRBJ2-5; a weak D match, TRBD1 (6 bases). Trimming shortened V by 5 bases and J by 5 bases, and 16 bases separated the two germline ends. The CDR3 length is 14 residues. Germline lookup yields CDR1 SGHRS and CDR2 YFSETQ. CDR3 sequence: CASRPRDIDETQYF. The CDR3 DNA reads TGCGCCAGCAGACCTCGGGACATCGATGAGACCCAGTACTTC.

This chain links TRBV5-1 with TRBJ1-1; D is perhaps TRBD1 (5 bases). The CDR3 totals 15 residues. Trimming took off 0 bases at V and 0 bases at J, with 9 bases between the two ends. Germline-derived CDR1 and CDR2 are SGHRS and YFSETQ. The CDR3 spells CASSLDSGLNTEAFF. CDR3 DNA sequence: TGCGCCAGCAGCTTGGACTCAGGGTTGAACACTGAAGCTTTCTTT.

The chain couples TRBV5-1 to TRBJ2-7; weak D call: TRBD1 (5 bases). CDR1 and CDR2 from the germline V gene are SGHRS and YFSETQ. V was shortened by 0 bases and J by 5 bases, with 9 bases between the two germline ends. CDR3 length equals 13 residues. The CDR3 is CASSLVRDNEQYF. CDR3 coding DNA: TGCGCCAGCAGCTTGGTCAGGGATAACGAGCAGTACTTC. The full variable domain, with the rest looked up from reference TRBV5-1 and TRBJ2-7, is KAGVTQTPRYLIKTRGQQVTLSCSPISGHRSVSWYQQTPGQGLQFLFEYFSETQRNKGNFPGRFSGRQFSNSRSEMNVSTLELGDSALYLCASSLVRDNEQYFGPGTRLTVT.

The chain is built from TRBV30 and TRBJ2-3; the D is unclear. Germline V CDR1 and CDR2: GTSNPN, SVGIG (reference sequence). The ends were cut back, 2 bases at V and 4 bases at J, with 13 bases in the middle. The CDR3 totals 14 residues. CDR3 residues: CAWSWSIGPDTQYF. The CDR3 region has the DNA TGTGCCTGGAGTTGGAGCATTGGCCCAGATACGCAGTATTTT.